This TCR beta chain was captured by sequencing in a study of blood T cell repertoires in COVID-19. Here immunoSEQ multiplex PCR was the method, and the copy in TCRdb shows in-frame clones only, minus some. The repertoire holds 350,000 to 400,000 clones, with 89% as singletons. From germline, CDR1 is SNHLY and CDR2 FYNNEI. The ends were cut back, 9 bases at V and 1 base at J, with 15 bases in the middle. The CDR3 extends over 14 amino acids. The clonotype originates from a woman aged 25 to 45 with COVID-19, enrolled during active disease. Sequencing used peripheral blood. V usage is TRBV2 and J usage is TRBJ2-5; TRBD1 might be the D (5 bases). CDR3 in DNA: TGTGCCAGGACAATACAGGATTTCCAAGAGACCCAGTACTTC. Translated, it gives CARTIQDFQETQYF.